The 17 T cell receptor beta chains below were found in one sample sequenced in a study of blood T cell repertoires in COVID-19. This table comes from immunoSEQ multiplex PCR, and its TCRdb copy is limited to in-frame clones, with some not included. Counted here are approximately 15,000 clones, around nine tenths occurring once; the ten biggest clones make up 24%. Material for sequencing was peripheral blood. Receptors originate from a man aged 55-75 years with acute or convalescent COVID-19.

This clone is judged large. This sequence joins TRBV28 and TRBJ2-3; the match to TRBD2 covers 9 bases. V shed 4 bases, J shed 4 bases, and the junction held 6 bases outside the gene matches. CDR3 length equals 15 residues. Germline CDR1 MDHEN, CDR2 SYDVKM. The CDR3 region has the DNA TGTGCCAGCAGTTCAGCGGGGGGATTCGCAGATACGCAGTATTTT. Translated, it gives CASSSAGGFADTQYF.

The J gene is TRBJ2-1, the V gene TRBV14, with D perhaps matching TRBD1 (6 bases). V dropped 2 bases and J dropped 3 bases, with 26 bases sitting between them. The CDR3 is 20 residues long. Looked up from germline, CDR1 is SGHDN and CDR2 is FVKESK. CDR3 sequence: CASSQIWTPEGQTFYNEQFF. The CDR3 coding sequence is TGTGCCAGCAGCCAAATTTGGACCCCTGAGGGACAAACGTTCTACAATGAGCAGTTCTTC.

This chain links TRBV2 with TRBJ2-5, with D tentatively TRBD2 (6 bases). CDR3 length equals 12 residues. The V gene lost 6 bases and the J gene lost 5 bases, with 10 bases spanning the gap. The germline V gene has CDR1 SNHLY and CDR2 FYNNEI. CDR3 nucleotides: TGTGCCAGCAGGCGGGGTGGGGAGACCCAGTACTTC. Protein product: CASRRGGETQYF.

V gene TRBV9 combines with J gene TRBJ1-3; D is undetermined. CDR3 length: 14 amino acids. Trimming left V 3 bases short and J 4 bases short, with 11 bases between. From germline, CDR1 is SGDLS and CDR2 YYNGEE. The DNA of the CDR3 is TGTGCCAGCAGCGCCGGGTCCCCGGGAAACACCATATATTTT. Protein: CASSAGSPGNTIYF.

The rearrangement uses TRBV7-2 and TRBJ2-4; D is possibly TRBD1 (6 bases). V was clipped by 0 bases and J by 0 bases, with 21 bases between them. The CDR3 length is 20 residues. Germline CDR1 SGHTA, CDR2 FQGNSA. DNA of the CDR3: TGTGCCAGCAGCTTAGCGCTCGAGACAGGAAAGAGGGTAGCCAAAAACATTCAGTACTTC. Amino acid sequence: CASSLALETGKRVAKNIQYF.

A single count supports this clone. The J gene is TRBJ1-5, the V gene TRBV30; D is perhaps TRBD1 (5 bases). The CDR3 spans 13 residues. CDR1 and CDR2 from the germline V gene are GTSNPN and SVGIG (reference sequence). Deletions cut 0 bases from V and 6 bases from J, with 9 bases between. The CDR3 nucleotides read TGTGCCTGGAGTGTTGGGGCTGTTCAGCCCCAGCATTTT. It codes for CAWSVGAVQPQHF.

The rearrangement uses TRBV28 and TRBJ1-6; unclear D gene. V was trimmed by 4 bases and J by 7 bases, leaving 5 bases between them. The CDR3 has 12 amino acids. The germline CDR1 and CDR2 sequences are MDHEN and SYDVKM. The DNA for the CDR3 is TGTGCCAGCAGTTCCGGGAATTCACCCCTCCACTTT. This codes for CASSSGNSPLHF.

V gene TRBV7-9 combines with J gene TRBJ2-5, with TRBD2 matching over 8 bases. This CDR3 spans 14 amino acids. J gave up 5 bases and V 5 bases, and 7 bases lay outside the gene matches. Per germline, CDR1 SEHNR and CDR2 FQNEAQ (reference sequence). The CDR3 protein is CASSRLANAETQYF. The CDR3, as DNA: TGTGCCAGCAGCCGACTAGCGAATGCGGAGACCCAGTACTTC.

The chain couples TRBV7-3 to TRBJ2-2, with 8 bases that match TRBD2. The CDR3 is made up of 16 amino acids. Germline V gives CDR1 SGHTA, CDR2 FQGTGA. The V gene end was trimmed by 1 base and the J gene end by 7 bases; junction bases not matched to a gene: 8. CDR3 protein: CASSLRGGTSIGELFF. CDR3 bases: TGTGCCAGCAGCTTAAGAGGGGGGACTAGTATCGGGGAGCTGTTTTTT.

The rearrangement links TRBV7-8 to TRBJ1-1, with a tentative D call TRBD1 (6 bases). Germline V gives CDR1 SGHVS, CDR2 FQNEAQ. The germline V and J ends were trimmed by 6 bases and 0 bases, with 14 bases remaining between them. The CDR3 is 15 residues long. Here the CDR3 reads CASRQHRDMNTEAFF. CDR3 in DNA: TGTGCCAGCAGACAGCACAGGGATATGAACACTGAAGCTTTCTTT.

V usage is TRBV6-1 and J usage is TRBJ2-1; D is unresolved. Deletions cut 0 bases from V and 3 bases from J, with 6 bases between. CDR1 is MNHNS, CDR2 SASEGT, per germline. CDR3 length equals 14 residues. The CDR3 DNA is TGTGCCAGCAGTGAAGCGGCCCACTACAATGAGCAGTTCTTC. Translated, it gives CASSEAAHYNEQFF.

CDR3 sequence: CASSSTGVGTGELFF. In DNA, the CDR3 is TGTGCCAGCAGCTCCACAGGGGTGGGGACCGGGGAGCTGTTTTTT. The rearrangement links TRBV2 to TRBJ2-2; 7 nucleotides align to TRBD1. V was pared by 6 bases and J by 5 bases, with 9 bases of the junction left unmatched. The V gene's germline CDR1 is SNHLY and CDR2 FYNNEI. This CDR3 region has 15 residues.

This clone was observed once. The V gene is TRBV11-3, the J gene TRBJ2-5, with 10 bases that match TRBD2. CDR1 and CDR2 (germline): SGHNT, YENEEA. This CDR3 spans 16 amino acids. With 1 base clipped from V and 7 bases from J, the junction kept 9 bases outside the gene matches. Written as DNA, the CDR3 is TGTGCCAGCAGCTTAGGCGCCGTAGCGGGGGGCGGGACCCAGTACTTC. Translated: CASSLGAVAGGGTQYF.

V gene TRBV10-3 combines with J gene TRBJ1-1; no firm D call. CDR1 and CDR2 (germline): ENHRY, SYGVKD. CDR3 length: 13 residues. V lost 8 bases and J lost 3, with 13 bases in between. For the CDR3, the DNA is TGTGCCATCGGCCGGGATGGGTACACTGAAGCTTTCTTT. It yields the protein CAIGRDGYTEAFF.

The chain is built from TRBV6-5 and TRBJ1-1; 10 bases align to TRBD1. CDR1 and CDR2 (germline): MNHEY, SVGAGI. V dropped 6 bases and J dropped 6; count of bases not matched to a gene: 10. CDR3 length: 15 residues. The CDR3 region has the DNA TGTGCCAGCAGCGAGACAGGGGGCAGGAATGCTGAAGCTTTCTTT. It translates to CASSETGGRNAEAFF.

This chain connects TRBV19 to TRBJ1-2, with 8 nucleotides matching TRBD1. CDR3 length equals 12 residues. Per the germline V gene, CDR1 is LNHDA and CDR2 is SQIVND (reference sequence). J gave up 7 bases and V 3 bases, and 1 base lay outside the gene matches. This chain's CDR3 is CASSITGGGYTF. Written as DNA, the CDR3 is TGTGCCAGTAGTATCACAGGGGGTGGCTACACCTTC.

This clone was found once. The rearrangement joins TRBV5-1 to TRBJ1-6, with a possible D match to TRBD1 (6 bases). The V end lost 4 bases, the J end lost 6 bases, and 11 bases lay between the germline ends. The CDR3 sequence is 14 residues long. Germline values: CDR1 SGHRS, CDR2 YFSETQ. CDR3 sequence reads: CASSDRNFNSPLHF. The CDR3 DNA sequence: TGCGCCAGCAGCGACAGGAATTTTAATTCACCCCTCCACTTT. The full variable domain, rest sourced from reference TRBV5-1 and TRBJ1-6, is KAGVTQTPRYLIKTRGQQVTLSCSPISGHRSVSWYQQTPGQGLQFLFEYFSETQRNKGNFPGRFSGRQFSNSRSEMNVSTLELGDSALYLCASSDRNFNSPLHFGNGTRLTVT.